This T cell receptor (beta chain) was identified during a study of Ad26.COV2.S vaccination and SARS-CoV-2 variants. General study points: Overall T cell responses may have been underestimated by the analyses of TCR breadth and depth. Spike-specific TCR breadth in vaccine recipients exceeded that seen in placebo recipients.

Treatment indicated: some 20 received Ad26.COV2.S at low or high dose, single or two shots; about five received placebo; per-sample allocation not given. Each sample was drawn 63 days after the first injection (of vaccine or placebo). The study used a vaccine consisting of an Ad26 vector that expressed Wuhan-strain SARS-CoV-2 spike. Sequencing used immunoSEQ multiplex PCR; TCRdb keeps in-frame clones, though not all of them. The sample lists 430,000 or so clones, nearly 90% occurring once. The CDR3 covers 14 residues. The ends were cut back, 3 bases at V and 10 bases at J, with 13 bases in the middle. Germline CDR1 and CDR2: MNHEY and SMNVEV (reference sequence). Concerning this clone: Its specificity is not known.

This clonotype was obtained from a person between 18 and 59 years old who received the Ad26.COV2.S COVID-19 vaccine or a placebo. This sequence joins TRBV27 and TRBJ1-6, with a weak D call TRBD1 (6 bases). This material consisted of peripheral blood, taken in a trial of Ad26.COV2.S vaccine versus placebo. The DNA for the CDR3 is TGTGCCAGCAGTTTTATCGGGGGGCACTCACCCCTCCACTTT. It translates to CASSFIGGHSPLHF.